This T cell receptor (beta chain) is drawn from a study of shared T cell receptors in the human thymus. Libraries were prepared by immunoSEQ multiplex PCR; TCRdb keeps only in-frame clonotypes and omits some of them. The repertoire has 720,000 or so clones, over 75% of them found once; the top ten carry around 0.0099%. This CDR3 comprises 14 residues. Germline V gene lookup returns CDR1 SSHAT and CDR2 FNYEAQ (reference sequence). In its sample, this clone was seen once. An end of the junction differs from the germline gene, which may be a read error. In addition, the sample was reused for a study of human thymus T cells. From that report: It was from resections taken during corrective heart surgery that the thymus tissue came.

The sequence was collected from a girl in the first two years of life with a congenital heart defect. The chain employs TRBV7-7 and TRBJ2-5; D not certain. The specimen was thymocytes. The CDR3 sequence: CASSPDGPRETQYF. CDR3 DNA: TGTGCTAGCAGCCCCGACGGCCCCAGGGAGACCCAGTACTTC.